Presented here are 31 T cell receptor beta chains from one specimen sequenced in a study of T-cell memory formation after mild COVID-19. TCRdb reprocessed the 5' RACE reads with MiXCR, giving one entry per CDR3 protein. Among around 310,000 distinct CDR3 sequences listed, approximately 22% were seen once. The sequenced sample consisted of PBMCs or a T cell subset sorted from them (not recorded which). These receptors all come from a man in his late teens or twenties who had mild COVID-19 (a few samples of this study predate the infection). Cell type and time point are not known.

There are a few counts of this clonotype. This rearrangement joins TRBV20-1 to TRBJ2-1; TRBD2 aligns across 11 bases. This CDR3 comprises 15 residues. The trim removed 0 bases at V and 13 bases at J, leaving 11 bases unmatched. CDR1 is DFQATT, CDR2 SNEGSKA, per germline (reference sequence). The CDR3 protein is CSARDGPLAGGRQFF. The CDR3 nucleotides read TGCAGTGCTAGAGATGGGCCCCTAGCGGGGGGCCGACAGTTCTTC.

This clonotype was seen a handful of times. The chain employs TRBV6-2 or TRBV6-3 and TRBJ2-3; 8 nucleotides agree with TRBD2. There are 15 residues in the CDR3. With V trimmed by 6 bases and J by 4 bases, 9 bases remained unmatched. Germline lookup yields CDR1 MNHEY and CDR2 SVGEGT. This CDR3 is CASSLRTSFADTQYF. The CDR3 DNA is TGTGCCAGCAGCCTCCGGACTAGCTTCGCAGATACGCAGTATTTT.

In DNA, the CDR3 is TGTGCCACTCAGATCACAGATACGCAGTATTTT. Translating it yields CATQITDTQYF. The rearrangement links TRBV10-3 to TRBJ2-3, with D hard to call. The germline gives CDR1 ENHRY, CDR2 SYGVKD. The V end was cut by 10 bases, the J end by 2 bases, with 7 bases between. The CDR3 loop spans 11 amino acids.

The V call is TRBV2, the J call TRBJ2-7; 8 bases match TRBD2. The CDR3 extends over 13 amino acids. CDR1 SNHLY and CDR2 FYNNEI come from the germline V gene. Trimming removed 7 bases from V and 6 bases from J; junction bases left unmatched: 8. The CDR3 DNA is TGTGCCAGCAATCGGGAGGGGCAAGGCGAGCAGTACGTC. The encoded protein is CASNREGQGEQYV.

The genes are TRBV3-1 and TRBJ2-5, with D possibly being TRBD2 (6 bases). The V end was cut by 6 bases, the J end by 1 base, with 12 bases between. CDR3 size: 14 residues. Looked up from germline, CDR1 is LGHDT and CDR2 is YNNKEL (reference sequence). In nucleotides, the CDR3 is TGTGCCAGCAGTGGCATCGGGGGCCAAGAGACCCAGTACTTC. Protein: CASSGIGGQETQYF.

The sample holds a few counts of this clonotype. This sequence joins TRBV5-4 and TRBJ2-5; no definite D call. Per germline, CDR1 SGHNT and CDR2 YYREEE (reference sequence). The CDR3 covers 14 residues. The V gene lost 5 bases and the J gene lost 0 bases, with 11 bases spanning the gap. CDR3 sequence: CASRSDGYQETQYF. The DNA of the CDR3 is TGTGCCAGCAGATCAGACGGTTACCAAGAGACCCAGTACTTC.

The chain recombines TRBV7-9 with TRBJ1-5; no clear D. Deletions cut 5 bases from V and 6 bases from J, with 14 bases between. Looked up from germline, CDR1 is SEHNR and CDR2 is FQNEAQ (reference sequence). The CDR3 is 14 residues long. CDR3 residues: CASSKSSEGQPQHF. CDR3 DNA sequence: TGTGCCAGCAGCAAAAGCTCAGAGGGTCAGCCCCAGCATTTT.

The chain has TRBV12-3 or TRBV12-4 and TRBJ1-3; D is ambiguous. V dropped 2 bases and J dropped 3 bases, with 8 bases sitting between them. CDR3 length equals 14 residues. The CDR3 DNA follows: TGTGCCAGCAGTTTACGACTGAGTGGAAACACCATATATTTT. As protein: CASSLRLSGNTIYF.

The table lists this clonotype with a count of one. Germline is not matched at one junction end, which may reflect a read error. As DNA, the CDR3 is TGTGCCATCAGTGACCCTAGGACAGGGGAAGTATTTTCACCACTCCACTTT. Protein sequence: CAISDPRTGEVFSPLHF. The chain couples TRBV10-3 to TRBJ1-6; the match to TRBD1 covers 9 bases. The CDR3 totals 17 residues. Germline CDR1 ENHRY, CDR2 SYGVKD.

This clonotype has a count of ten or more. The V gene is TRBV11-2, the J gene TRBJ2-1; D gene ambiguous. Germline CDR1 and CDR2: SGHAT and FQNNGV. The CDR3 extends over 14 amino acids. Between the trimmed V and J ends, which lost 2 bases and 1 base, there was a span of 6 bases. In nucleotides, the CDR3 is TGTGCCAGCAGCTTAAGAGTTTCCTACAATGAGCAGTTCTTC. Amino acid sequence: CASSLRVSYNEQFF.

This chain links TRBV7-3 with TRBJ2-3; the match to TRBD2 covers 8 bases. The V gene end was trimmed by 5 bases and the J gene end by 5 bases; junction bases not matched to a gene: 6. This CDR3 has 14 amino acids. CDR1 is SGHTA and CDR2 is FQGTGA in the germline V gene. The CDR3 region is CASSPRGGLDTQYF. CDR3 nucleotides: TGTGCCAGCAGCCCACGGGGGGGCTTAGATACGCAGTATTTT.

This clonotype was picked up a small number of times. CDR3 loop: CASSYPPGAGGWETQYF. CDR3 sequence (DNA): TGTGCCAGCAGTTACCCTCCCGGAGCGGGGGGATGGGAGACCCAGTACTTC. The chain employs TRBV6-2 or TRBV6-3 and TRBJ2-5, with TRBD2 matching 9 bases. CDR1 and CDR2 (germline): MNHEY, SVGEGT. V was clipped by 2 bases and J by 5 bases; unmatched bases: 12. This CDR3 comprises 17 residues.

The chain links TRBV12-3 or TRBV12-4 to TRBJ1-4; D not resolved. The CDR3 length is 14 residues. V lost 0 bases to trimming and J lost 8 bases, with 10 bases between them. The DNA for the CDR3 is TGTGCCAGCAGTTTAGCGGACCCTCCGGAAAAACTGTTTTTT. This encodes CASSLADPPEKLFF.

The V and J genes are TRBV4-3 and TRBJ2-7, with D perhaps given as TRBD1 or TRBD2 (5 bases each). Trimming took off 6 bases at V and 2 bases at J, with 14 bases between the two ends. The germline V gene encodes CDR1 LGHNA and CDR2 YSLEER. The CDR3 loop spans 14 amino acids. The DNA of the CDR3 is TGCGCCAGCAGTTCCGGGACGGGGACCTACGAGCAGTACTTC. Its translation is CASSSGTGTYEQYF.

The rearrangement joins TRBV18 to TRBJ2-5; D possibly corresponds to TRBD2 (7 bases). Germline loops: CDR1 KGHSH, CDR2 LQKENI. V was trimmed by 0 bases and J by 0 bases, leaving 11 bases between them. This CDR3 has 16 residues. The CDR3 region has the DNA TGTGCCAGCTCACCACCGGGGGGGACACACCAAGAGACCCAGTACTTC. This translates into CASSPPGGTHQETQYF.

The chain carries TRBV19 and TRBJ1-2; D not resolved. CDR3 size: 17 residues. The V and J ends lost 6 bases and 4 bases respectively, with 24 bases between them. CDR1 is LNHDA, CDR2 SQIVND, per germline (reference sequence). CDR3 residues: CASSSPGQSRYFYGYTF. The CDR3 DNA is TGTGCCAGTAGCTCCCCCGGGCAGTCACGTTACTTCTATGGCTACACCTTC.

The chain uses TRBV6-2 or TRBV6-3 and TRBJ2-7; D is uncertain. CDR1 is MNHEY and CDR2 is SVGEGT in the germline V gene. Trimming pared 7 bases from V and 0 bases from J, leaving 4 bases between. The length of the CDR3 is 11 residues. The CDR3 bases are TGTGCCAGCACAGCCTCCTACGAGCAGTACTTC. It translates to CASTASYEQYF.

This chain uses TRBV3-1 with TRBJ1-5, with D possibly being TRBD1 (5 bases). Between the trimmed V and J ends, which lost 4 bases and 14 bases, there was a span of 18 bases. Looked up from germline, CDR1 is LGHDT and CDR2 is YNNKEL (reference sequence). CDR3 length: 13 residues. The CDR3 loop is CASSPSVGREKHF. CDR3 nucleotides: TGTGCCAGCAGCCCCTCGGTGGGACGAGAGAAGCATTTT.

The chain combines TRBV7-2 with TRBJ2-7, with 12 bases identical to TRBD2. Germline V gene lookup returns CDR1 SGHTA and CDR2 FQGNSA. The CDR3 contains 15 residues. J gave up 2 bases and V 5 bases, and 4 bases lay outside the gene matches. CDR3 region: CASSPTSGGTYEQYF. The CDR3 DNA reads as TGTGCCAGCAGCCCGACTAGCGGGGGAACCTACGAGCAGTACTTC.

This clonotype occurred a few times. V gene TRBV4-1 combines with J gene TRBJ2-7, with TRBD2 as a possible D gene (6 bases). This CDR3 spans 13 amino acids. Germline V lookup: CDR1 MGHRA, CDR2 YSYEKL. V gave up 4 bases and J gave up 7 bases, with 14 bases separating them. Here the CDR3 DNA reads TGCGCCAGCAGCCGACCGGGAGCACGTGAGCAGTACGTC. Amino acid sequence: CASSRPGAREQYV.

This chain connects TRBV4-1 to TRBJ2-3; D ambiguous. This CDR3 comprises 17 residues. Looked up from germline, CDR1 is MGHRA and CDR2 is YSYEKL. The germline V and J ends were trimmed by 0 bases and 0 bases, with 13 bases remaining between them. The CDR3 loop is CASSQEGIRLSTDTQYF. CDR3 DNA: TGCGCCAGCAGCCAAGAGGGGATACGACTTAGCACAGATACGCAGTATTTT.

This clonotype was recorded a few times. This rearrangement joins TRBV7-9 to TRBJ1-2; 8 bases fit TRBD1. The trim removed 5 bases at V and 7 bases at J, leaving 6 bases unmatched. The CDR3 is made up of 13 amino acids. Per germline, CDR1 SEHNR and CDR2 FQNEAQ (reference sequence). The CDR3 DNA reads TGTGCCAGCAGCCCGATGACAGGGGCTGGCTACACCTTC. Amino acid sequence: CASSPMTGAGYTF. Supplemented by reference TRBV7-9 and TRBJ1-2, the full variable domain reads DTGVSQNPRHKITKRGQNVTFRCDPISEHNRLYWYRQTLGQGPEFLTYFQNEAQLEKSRLLSDRFSAERPKGSFSTLEIQRTEQGDSAMYLCASSPMTGAGYTFGSGTRLTVV.

The sample holds a few counts of this clonotype. The rearrangement joins TRBV20-1 to TRBJ2-6, with a weak D call TRBD2 (6 bases). The CDR3 consists of 14 residues. Germline V gene data show CDR1 as DFQATT and CDR2 as SNEGSKA (reference sequence). Trimming shortened V by 6 bases and J by 0 bases, and 9 bases separated the two germline ends. The CDR3 reads CSAGSSSGANVLTF. CDR3 nucleotide sequence: TGCAGTGCCGGGAGTAGCTCTGGGGCCAACGTCCTGACTTTC.

This clonotype was recorded many times. V gene TRBV5-1 combines with J gene TRBJ2-7; 10 nucleotides align to TRBD1. The CDR3 sequence is 14 residues long. Per germline, CDR1 SGHRS and CDR2 YFSETQ. J lost 5 bases, V lost 0 bases, and 2 bases had no gene match. DNA for the CDR3: TGCGCCAGCAGCTTGGGACAGGGGGCAGACGAGCAGTACGTC. Translating it yields CASSLGQGADEQYV.

This clonotype turned up a few times. The CDR3 region is CSASAREGTDTQYF. CDR3 DNA: TGCAGTGCTAGCGCTAGAGAGGGCACAGATACGCAGTATTTT. The V and J genes are TRBV20-1 and TRBJ2-3; D gene ambiguous. Germline V gene sequence: CDR1 DFQATT, CDR2 SNEGSKA (reference sequence). The CDR3 totals 14 residues. V lost 3 bases and J 1 base, leaving 11 bases between the germline ends.

The chain uses TRBV7-9 and TRBJ2-1; 8 bases fit TRBD2. This CDR3 contains 13 residues. The junction had 13 bases not matched to a gene; V was cut back by 6 bases and J by 15 bases. CDR1 SEHNR and CDR2 FQNEAQ come from the germline V gene (reference sequence). The CDR3 here is CASRPTAGVNMFF. The CDR3 coding sequence is TGTGCCAGCAGGCCTACAGCGGGGGTGAACATGTTCTTC. Full variable domain (missing parts from reference TRBV7-9 and TRBJ2-1): DTGVSQNPRHKITKRGQNVTFRCDPISEHNRLYWYRQTLGQGPEFLTYFQNEAQLEKSRLLSDRFSAERPKGSFSTLEIQRTEQGDSAMYLCASRPTAGVNMFFGPGTRLTVL.

This clonotype showed up just a few times. This sequence joins TRBV21-1 and TRBJ1-6; the DNA was not used to check the table's D call, TRBD1. TRBV21-1 is designated a pseudogene. The CDR3 is 10 residues long. The CDR3 DNA reads as TGTGCCAGCAGCGGGGACGGGACCCACTTT. Translated: CASSGDGTHF.

V gene TRBV3-1 combines with J gene TRBJ2-1; no clear D gene. The V and J ends lost 1 base and 7 bases respectively, with 8 bases between them. Per germline, CDR1 LGHDT and CDR2 YNNKEL (reference sequence). The CDR3 runs 13 residues. The CDR3 sequence: CASSQALSNEQFF. The CDR3 nucleotides read TGTGCCAGCAGCCAAGCCCTCTCTAATGAGCAGTTCTTC.

The sample holds a few counts of this clonotype. The chain combines TRBV6-5 with TRBJ2-1, with TRBD1 matching 11 bases. V gave up 6 bases and J gave up 3 bases; unmatched junction bases: 4. The CDR3 is 15 amino acids. Germline V CDR1 and CDR2: MNHEY, SVGAGI. The CDR3 DNA reads as TGTGCCAGCAGACGGACAGGGGGCATCTACAATGAGCAGTTCTTC. Amino acids: CASRRTGGIYNEQFF.

The V call is TRBV29-1, the J call TRBJ2-5, with D perhaps matching TRBD1 (6 bases). Between the trimmed V and J ends, which lost 5 bases and 2 bases, there was a span of 12 bases. Germline-derived CDR1 and CDR2 are SQVTM and ANQGSEA. The CDR3 totals 13 residues. In DNA form, the CDR3 reads TGCAGCGTTTCGACAGGCCGGCAAGAGACCCAGTACTTC. Its translation is CSVSTGRQETQYF.

A few counts support this clonotype. CDR3 DNA: TGCGCCAGCAGCCAAGAGTCCTCCGTGATAGGCGGCTATGGCTACACCTTC. Residues: CASSQESSVIGGYGYTF. V and J are TRBV4-3 and TRBJ1-2; the D is unclear. Trimming removed 0 bases at V and 4 bases at J, with 18 bases between. The CDR3 covers 17 residues. Germline V gene data show CDR1 as LGHNA and CDR2 as YSLEER.